These T cell receptor beta chains were read from a single sample in a study of monozygotic twins with inflammatory bowel disease. TCRdb re-called the 5' RACE reads; every CDR3 protein appears as one record, without DNA. Listed are approximately 420,000 distinct CDR3 sequences; approximately 2.3% falls within the top ten. The source material was blood. These receptors originate from a human donor with ulcerative colitis or Crohn's disease, or a healthy co-twin of an affected twin (not recorded which). CDR3s include the opening cysteine and the closing phenylalanine or tryptophan. Fields, in order: V gene, J gene, CDR3 protein.

TRBV28	TRBJ2-2	CASSTPGLVLFF
TRBV7-9	TRBJ2-5	CASSSRLRAETQYF
TRBV19	TRBJ1-5	CASNGGDLGQNQPRHF
TRBV2	TRBJ1-4	CASSEIRGEKLFF
TRBV5-1	TRBJ2-5	CASSLAGRGYQETQYF
TRBV6-6	TRBJ2-7	CASTAFQSSYEQYF
TRBV6-1	TRBJ2-2	CASIQFGDGELFF
TRBV6-1	TRBJ2-2	CASSGTSGRGAGELFF
TRBV4-3	TRBJ2-1	CASSQDPPGTGSYNEQFF
TRBV20-1	TRBJ1-1	CSAPSEGSTEAFF
TRBV6-2/TRBV6-3	TRBJ2-2	CASRIASGSNTGELFF
TRBV5-6	TRBJ1-2	CASSFGGGGYTF
TRBV7-2	TRBJ2-2	CASSLAGINTGELFF
TRBV20-1	TRBJ1-4	CSARDTGVDEKLFF
TRBV7-9	TRBJ2-1	CASSLAMASGYEQFF
TRBV7-6	TRBJ2-7	CASSLGVGELYEQYF
TRBV4-1	TRBJ2-7	CASSPPGQGAYEQYF
TRBV5-6	TRBJ2-2	CASSRLAGATGELFF
TRBV6-2/TRBV6-3	TRBJ2-2	CASERNTGELFF
TRBV4-2	TRBJ1-1	CVSSQSRTRNTEAFF
TRBV28	TRBJ1-2	CASSLAGLEGYTF
TRBV6-1	TRBJ1-2	CASSETRTGKVHGYTF
TRBV10-1	TRBJ1-2	CASSPTWNDGYTF
TRBV28	TRBJ1-6	CASSSHEGLGTPLHF
TRBV23-1	TRBJ2-2	CASSQHLAVLGGSCFF
TRBV9	TRBJ2-5	CASSVGQLETQYF
TRBV7-2	TRBJ2-3	CASSLRLAGTTDTQYF
TRBV5-6	TRBJ1-2	CASSQNYGGNYGYTF
TRBV25-1	TRBJ2-1	CASSEVATGPSYNEQFF
TRBV7-2	TRBJ1-5	CASSLVVGGNQPQHF
TRBV10-3	TRBJ2-1	CAISVSSGSYNEQFF
TRBV5-1	TRBJ2-7	CASSLEVAGTSYEQYF
TRBV5-1	TRBJ2-2	CASSLGQGTVAGELFF
TRBV5-5	TRBJ2-7	CASTQGALTYEQYF
TRBV5-4	TRBJ2-5	CASSLGTEETQYF